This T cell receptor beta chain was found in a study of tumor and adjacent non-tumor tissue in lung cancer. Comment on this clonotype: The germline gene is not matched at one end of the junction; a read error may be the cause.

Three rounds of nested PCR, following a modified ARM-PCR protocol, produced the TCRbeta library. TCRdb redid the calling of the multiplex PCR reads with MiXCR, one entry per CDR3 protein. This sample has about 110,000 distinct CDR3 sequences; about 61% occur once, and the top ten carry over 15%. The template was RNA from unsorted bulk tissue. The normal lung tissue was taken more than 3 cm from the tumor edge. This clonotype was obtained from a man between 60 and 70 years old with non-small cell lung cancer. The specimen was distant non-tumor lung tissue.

CDR3 DNA sequence: TGTGTCAGCAGCTTAGTCCCTCCAGGAGGAGGGACCCAGTACTTC. Translated: CVSSLVPPGGGTQYF. The chain carries TRBV11-2 and TRBJ2-5; D perhaps matches TRBD2 (5 bases). The CDR3 is 15 amino acids. Germline CDR1 SGHAT, CDR2 FQNNGV.